This T cell receptor (beta chain) was found in a study of T-cell reconstitution after alpha-beta-depleted transplantation in children. Whole-study results and caveats: Hyperexpanded clones declined; after one year, newly produced T cells mostly supplied diversity. Some patients' high day-60 TCRbeta diversity was attributed to recipient cells surviving conditioning. At around two months after transplant, the alpha-beta T cells were reportedly derived from several hundred expanded clones that came from non-depleted graft cells.

Library preparation (for TCRbeta) was performed with unique molecular identifiers. TCRdb used MiXCR to reprocess the PCR reads, holding one entry per CDR3 protein. The sample has about 190,000 distinct CDR3 sequences; around 10% are singletons. There are a few counts of this clonotype. As yet, its antigen is unknown. CDR1 is MNHEY, CDR2 SVGEGT, per germline. Trimming removed 6 bases from V and 4 bases from J; junction bases left unmatched: 15. CDR3 length: 18 residues. The source was PBMCs, collected before TCRalphabeta/CD19-depleted stem cell transplant. The receptor's source is a boy younger than 10 with acute myeloid leukemia, due to receive a stem cell transplant. V usage is TRBV6-2 or TRBV6-3 and J usage is TRBJ2-3; 11 bases match TRBD2. The CDR3 nucleotides read TGTGCCAGCAGCAAGACTAGCGGGACCGGGGCCGTGGCAGATACGCAGTATTTT. Residues: CASSKTSGTGAVADTQYF.